This TCR beta chain is drawn from a study of cytomegalovirus exposure and HLA in healthy donors. Study information: From HLA-typed donors, an early data release held around 80 million unique TCRs.

On this clone: Its antigen is unidentified. Different DNA sequences within this sample yield the same CDR3.

It was with 60 Vbeta and 13 Jbeta primers that the PCR ran. Using immunoSEQ multiplex PCR, the repertoire was profiled, and TCRdb retains in-frame clones only, with some absent. Among nearly 200,000 clones listed, roughly 81% were seen once. Study-wide results and caveats: The authors later linked a missense DCLRE1C variant to TCR beta V- and J-gene trimming.

The J segment lost 3 bases and the V segment lost 4 bases, leaving 5 bases of the junction unmatched. The CDR3 is 16 amino acids. Germline V gives CDR1 SGDLS, CDR2 YYNGEE. The TCR originated in a woman in her twenties or thirties in good health and CMV-seropositive. Sample: PBMCs. The chain combines TRBV9 with TRBJ2-2, with 11 bases fitting TRBD2. DNA of the CDR3: TGTGCCAGCAGCCCGAGACTAGCGGGACACACCGGGGAGCTGTTTTTT. Translated: CASSPRLAGHTGELFF.